The 14 T cell receptor beta chains below all came from one sample that was sequenced in a study of T cells in Graves' hyperthyroidism and ophthalmopathy. The source material, RNA transcripts, was used to amplify TCR beta CDR3 regions. Carried out on the TCR CDR3, a first-round RT-PCR used the HTBI primer set. TCRdb ran MiXCR on the multiplex PCR reads and lists one entry per CDR3 protein. In the table there are 300,000 to 400,000 distinct CDR3 sequences, about 14% of which are singletons. Sequenced material: blood. These receptors were collected from a woman in her sixties or seventies with Graves' hyperthyroidism.

The chain uses TRBV20-1 and TRBJ2-5, with D possibly being TRBD2 (5 bases). V lost 7 bases to trimming and J lost 8 bases, with 14 bases between them. The CDR3 covers 11 residues. Germline V gene data show CDR1 as DFQATT and CDR2 as SNEGSKA (reference sequence). CDR3 sequence reads: CSVAGPGTQYF. The DNA of the CDR3 is TGCAGTGTTGCGGGCCCCGGCACCCAGTACTTC.

J is TRBJ2-3 and V is TRBV11-2; 10 bases map to TRBD2. Germline CDR1 is SGHAT and CDR2 is FQNNGV. The length of the CDR3 is 13 residues. V was pared by 5 bases and J by 14 bases, with 10 bases of the junction left unmatched. This chain's CDR3 is CASSHPSSGRWYF. The DNA of the CDR3 is TGTGCCAGCAGCCACCCCAGTAGCGGGAGGTGGTATTTT. The full variable domain, with the rest looked up from reference TRBV11-2 and TRBJ2-3, is EAGVAQSPRYKIIEKRQSVAFWCNPISGHATLYWYQQILGQGPKLLIQFQNNGVVDDSQLPKDRFSAERLKGVDSTLKIQPAKLEDSAVYLCASSHPSSGRWYFGPGTRLTVL.

There are a few counts of this clonotype. V gene TRBV24-1 combines with J gene TRBJ2-1, with unresolved D. V lost 4 bases to trimming and J lost 6 bases, with 12 bases between them. This CDR3 region has 14 residues. Looked up from germline, CDR1 is KGHDR and CDR2 is SFDVKD. The CDR3 region is CATSDPQRPNEQFF. The CDR3 DNA sequence: TGTGCCACCAGTGACCCACAGCGCCCCAATGAGCAGTTCTTC.

On this clonotype: At one end the junction does not follow the germline gene, possibly because of a read error. The chain has TRBV7-2 and TRBJ2-7; TRBD2 aligns across 8 bases. Germline V gene sequence: CDR1 SGHTA, CDR2 FQGNSA. The CDR3 has 17 residues. The CDR3 DNA reads as TGCGCCAGCAGCCGACAGACACTAGCGGCCCGCTCCTACGAGCAGTACTTC. This encodes CASSRQTLAARSYEQYF.

This clonotype was detected only a few times. A much larger clone lies one base from this, so it may be a read error. The chain carries TRBV10-3 and TRBJ2-7; D is unclear. V dropped 3 bases and J dropped 2 bases, with 2 bases sitting between them. Germline V gives CDR1 ENHRY, CDR2 SYGVKD. CDR3 size: 11 residues. CDR3 bases: TGTGCCATCAGTGACCCCTACGAGCAGTACTTC. It is translated as CAISDPYEQYF.

The CDR3 region has the DNA TGTGCCAGCAGCTTATTCCCAAGTTTCTTAGCGGGACCCTCCTACAATGAGCAGTACTTC. It is translated as CASSLFPSFLAGPSYNEQYF. The V and J genes are TRBV11-2 and TRBJ2-1, with TRBD2 matching over 8 bases. The J call may be in error: the DNA end matches TRBJ2-7 better. The CDR3 is made up of 20 amino acids. The V gene's germline CDR1 is SGHAT and CDR2 FQNNGV.

This chain links TRBV7-9 with TRBJ2-1; unclear D gene. The CDR3 totals 13 residues. The germline gives CDR1 SEHNR, CDR2 FQNEAQ (reference sequence). V lost 4 bases to trimming and J lost 5 bases, with 9 bases between them. The CDR3 loop is CASSSYQNNEQFF. The CDR3 DNA reads TGTGCCAGCAGCTCTTACCAGAACAATGAGCAGTTCTTC.

This clonotype has only a few counts. The chain is built from TRBV24-1 and TRBJ1-2; the D is unclear. V lost 5 bases, J lost 6 bases, and 6 bases lay in between. The CDR3 consists of 11 residues. The germline V gene has CDR1 KGHDR and CDR2 SFDVKD. CDR3 nucleotide sequence: TGTGCCACCAGTGTTGGTGATGGCTACACCTTC. This encodes CATSVGDGYTF.

This clonotype was found a few times. The DNA for the CDR3 is TGTGCCAGCAGCTTTAGGGGGGACACCGGGGAGCTGTTTTTT. Translated: CASSFRGDTGELFF. The rearrangement links TRBV11-3 to TRBJ2-2; D possibly matches TRBD1 or TRBD2 (6 bases each). Looked up from germline, CDR1 is SGHNT and CDR2 is YENEEA. The CDR3 consists of 14 residues. Trimming shortened V by 3 bases and J by 3 bases, and 8 bases separated the two germline ends. The full variable domain, with the rest looked up from reference TRBV11-3 and TRBJ2-2, is EAGVVQSPRYKIIEKKQPVAFWCNPISGHNTLYWYLQNLGQGPELLIRYENEEAVDDSQLPKDRFSAERLKGVDSTLKIQPAELGDSAVYLCASSFRGDTGELFFGEGSRLTVL.

In its sample, this clonotype was seen many times. The J gene is TRBJ1-2, the V gene TRBV12-3 or TRBV12-4; D is unresolved. The CDR3 loop spans 14 amino acids. Trimming shortened V by 3 bases and J by 8 bases, and 16 bases separated the two germline ends. The CDR3 nucleotides are TGTGCCAGCAGTTTCTTGGGAATGGGAAGAGGCTACACCTTC. Translated, it gives CASSFLGMGRGYTF.

This clonotype was seen more than once but under ten times. The rearrangement links TRBV20-1 to TRBJ1-1; perhaps TRBD1 as D (5 bases). V was cut by 4 bases and J by 1 base, with 13 bases left in between. CDR1 DFQATT and CDR2 SNEGSKA come from the germline V gene (reference sequence). The length of the CDR3 is 14 residues. The CDR3 bases are TGCAGTGCTACAACCCCGACAGCGAACACTGAAGCTTTCTTT. It specifies CSATTPTANTEAFF.

This clonotype was found a few times. The V call is TRBV5-5, the J call TRBJ2-1, with TRBD2 matching over 8 bases. V lost 2 bases to trimming and J lost 7 bases; unmatched junction nucleotides: 8. Per the germline V gene, CDR1 is SGHKS and CDR2 is YYEKEE (reference sequence). The CDR3 contains 15 residues. The CDR3 DNA follows: TGTGCCAGCAGCTTAGAAGCGGGAGTTAGTAATGAGCAGTTCTTC. As protein: CASSLEAGVSNEQFF.

Ten or more counts support this clonotype. V is TRBV20-1 and J is TRBJ2-3; no clear D. V dropped 3 bases and J dropped 3 bases, with 16 bases sitting between them. The CDR3 is made up of 15 amino acids. CDR1 DFQATT and CDR2 SNEGSKA come from the germline V gene (reference sequence). CDR3 coding DNA: TGCAGTGCTAGGTCCAACGGTGAAGGGACAGATACGCAGTATTTT. It specifies CSARSNGEGTDTQYF.

This clonotype was seen a handful of times. The chain uses TRBV6-5 and TRBJ1-6, with a possible D match to TRBD1 (6 bases). The CDR3 has 14 amino acids. Trimming took 2 bases from V and 10 from J, leaving 12 bases between them. Germline V lookup: CDR1 MNHEY, CDR2 SVGAGI. The CDR3 sequence is CASSYSSRGSPLHF. CDR3 nucleotide sequence: TGTGCCAGCAGTTACAGTTCCAGGGGCTCACCCCTCCACTTT.